Each of the 8 T cell receptor beta chains below was sequenced from the same sample in a study of T cells in tuberculosis. After thawing and overnight rest, PBMC were stained with GMM-loaded CD1B tetramer, viability dye and anti-CD3 for sorting. CD1B tetramers were loaded with Rhodococcus equi-derived C32 glucose monomycolate. The protocol was immunoSEQ multiplex PCR, while the TCRdb copy is restricted to in-frame clones and leaves out a portion. The sample carries 55,000 to 60,000 clones, nearly 90% recorded once. The sequenced sample consisted of CD1b-GMM tetramer-negative cells sorted from PBMCs. Receptors originate from an adult woman with latent tuberculosis.

The chain has TRBV18 and TRBJ2-5; D not resolved. The J call is uncertain, as TRBJ2-7 better fits the DNA end. CDR3 length: 12 amino acids. Germline CDR1 is KGHSH and CDR2 is LQKENI. Here the CDR3 DNA reads TGTGCCAGCTCACCAACTGCCTACGAGCAGTACTTC. This codes for CASSPTAYEQYF.

J is TRBJ1-3 and V is TRBV4-3, with TRBD1 matching 7 bases. This CDR3 is 15 amino acids long. V lost 2 bases, J lost 4 bases, and 5 bases stayed unmatched. The germline CDR1 and CDR2 sequences are LGHNA and YSLEER. The CDR3 here is CASSQMTGTGNTIYF. The CDR3 nucleotides are TGCGCCAGCAGCCAAATGACAGGGACAGGAAACACCATATATTTT.

The chain employs TRBV12-5 and TRBJ2-1; 9 positions agree with TRBD2. CDR1 is LGHNT, CDR2 FRNRAP, per germline. The V gene end was trimmed by 6 bases and the J gene end by 5 bases; junction bases not matched to a gene: 5. This CDR3 spans 14 amino acids. CDR3 residues: CASGGLAINNEQFF. The CDR3, as DNA: TGTGCTAGTGGGGGACTAGCAATAAACAATGAGCAGTTCTTC.

The CDR3 bases are TGTGCCAGCAGTTTGATAGCGGGGGGGGGCAATGAGCAGTTCTTC. Its protein product is CASSLIAGGGNEQFF. The chain joins TRBV27 to TRBJ2-1, with 11 bases lining up with TRBD2. The CDR3 length is 15 residues. Germline CDR1 is MNHEY and CDR2 is SMNVEV (reference sequence). V trimming: 3 bases; J trimming: 6 bases; junction bases outside the gene matches: 4.

The V and J genes are TRBV7-2 and TRBJ2-7, with D perhaps matching TRBD2 (6 bases). V lost 7 bases to trimming and J lost 3 bases, with 16 bases between them. This CDR3 contains 14 residues. Germline V CDR1 and CDR2: SGHTA, FQGNSA. The chain's CDR3 is CASTKGGVLYEQYF. The CDR3 DNA is TGTGCCAGCACCAAAGGAGGGGTCCTCTACGAGCAGTACTTC.

This sequence joins TRBV5-1 and TRBJ2-1; D not resolved. This CDR3 contains 14 residues. The V end was cut by 4 bases, the J end by 0 bases, with 8 bases between. Germline CDR1 reads SGHRS; CDR2 reads YFSETQ. The CDR3 region is CASSPGGSYNEQFF. The CDR3 DNA reads as TGCGCCAGCAGCCCCGGCGGCTCCTACAATGAGCAGTTCTTC.

The chain carries TRBV4-2 and TRBJ1-6, with D possibly TRBD1 on 6 matching bases. There are 15 residues in the CDR3. Between the trimmed V and J ends, which lost 1 base and 5 bases, there was a span of 9 bases. Looked up from germline, CDR1 is LGHNA and CDR2 is YNFKEQ. The CDR3 spells CASSQVAGDNSPLHF. CDR3 nucleotide sequence: TGTGCCAGCAGCCAAGTCGCAGGGGATAATTCACCCCTCCACTTT.

The rearrangement uses TRBV29-1 and TRBJ1-1; tentative D call: TRBD1 (5 bases). CDR1 is SQVTM and CDR2 is ANQGSEA in the germline V gene. This CDR3 is built from 16 residues. V lost 5 bases and J 4 bases, leaving 23 bases between the germline ends. The CDR3 coding sequence is TGCAGCGTTCGGGGGAGCAGCGTTGCAGAAGTCACTGAAGCTTTCTTT. It specifies CSVRGSSVAEVTEAFF. Supplemented by reference TRBV29-1 and TRBJ1-1, the full variable domain reads SAVISQKPSRDICQRGTSLTIQCQVDSQVTMMFWYRQQPGQSLTLIATANQGSEATYESGFVIDKFPISRPNLTFSTLTVSNMSPEDSSIYLCSVRGSSVAEVTEAFFGQGTRLTVV.